This TCR beta chain is drawn from a study of shared clonotypes between healthy human individuals. Overall study: The people who gave samples were two women and a few men aged 18 to 49.

The CDR3 runs 14 residues. Trimming at V came to 5 bases and at J to 5 bases, leaving 6 bases not matched to a gene. Germline CDR1 and CDR2: KGHSH and LQKENI. Investigators spread the genomic DNA of each subset evenly over several immunoSEQ plates. Assay: immunoSEQ multiplex PCR; the TCRdb copy retains only in-frame clones and omits some. This sample has some 500,000 clones, with roughly 78% found just once. Sequencing was performed on PBMCs. V gene TRBV18 combines with J gene TRBJ2-1, with 7 positions matching TRBD2. The TCR originated in a woman aged 40 to 50 in good health. Some clones in this sample may be carry-over from other donors' samples. CDR3 nucleotide sequence: TGTGCCAGCTCATACGGGGGGTCCAACAATGAGCAGTTCTTC. This sequence encodes CASSYGGSNNEQFF.